Presented here are 28 T cell receptor beta chains from one specimen sequenced in a study of blood T cell repertoires in COVID-19. This table comes from immunoSEQ multiplex PCR, and its TCRdb copy is limited to in-frame clones, with some not included. The profile shows over 85,000 clones, roughly 91% of them singletons. The specimen was peripheral blood. The receptor source for this set is a woman in her forties or fifties with acute or convalescent COVID-19.

The rearrangement uses TRBV5-1 and TRBJ2-5, with 8 bases aligning to TRBD1. The V gene's germline CDR1 is SGHRS and CDR2 YFSETQ. The trim removed 3 bases at V and 5 bases at J, leaving 6 bases unmatched. CDR3 length: 14 amino acids. The CDR3 here is CASSSGQGTETQYF. DNA for the CDR3: TGCGCCAGCAGCTCTGGACAGGGAACGGAGACCCAGTACTTC.

This chain links TRBV7-9 with TRBJ2-7, with TRBD1 matching over 8 bases. This CDR3 region has 16 residues. Germline values: CDR1 SEHNR, CDR2 FQNEAQ (reference sequence). Trimming removed 3 bases from V and 2 bases from J; junction bases left unmatched: 9. CDR3 residues: CASSFRPGQETYEQYF. The CDR3 region has the DNA TGTGCCAGCAGCTTTCGACCGGGACAGGAGACCTACGAGCAGTACTTC.

The CDR3 loop reads CASSPVQGMDEQYF. The CDR3 DNA follows: TGTGCCAGCTCACCAGTGCAGGGAATGGACGAGCAGTACTTC. V is TRBV18 and J is TRBJ2-7; a weak D match, TRBD1 (5 bases). Trimming removed 2 bases from V and 5 bases from J, with 13 bases in between. Looked up from germline, CDR1 is KGHSH and CDR2 is LQKENI. The CDR3 runs 14 residues.

This chain links TRBV6-5 with TRBJ2-7, with 13 bases identical to TRBD2. J was trimmed by 2 bases and V by 10 bases; bases with no gene match: 5. The CDR3 consists of 14 residues. Per the germline V gene, CDR1 is MNHEY and CDR2 is SVGAGI. The CDR3 DNA is TGTGCCACTAGACTAGCGGGAGGTCCCTACGAGCAGTACTTC. Protein: CATRLAGGPYEQYF.

This chain connects TRBV4-1 to TRBJ1-1, with 7 bases matching TRBD1. The CDR3 contains 16 residues. Germline V gene lookup returns CDR1 MGHRA and CDR2 YSYEKL. V was clipped by 0 bases and J by 1 base; unmatched bases: 5. In DNA form, the CDR3 reads TGCGCCAGCAGCCAAGATCGGGACAGCCAGAACACTGAAGCTTTCTTT. Amino acids: CASSQDRDSQNTEAFF.

The chain is built from TRBV24-1 and TRBJ2-1; 9 positions agree with TRBD1. Per the germline V gene, CDR1 is KGHDR and CDR2 is SFDVKD. The V segment lost 4 bases and the J segment 4 bases; nucleotides outside the gene matches: 13. This CDR3 spans 18 amino acids. The DNA of the CDR3 is TGTGCCACCAGTGACCACGACAGGGGGAAAGCGGGGTACAATGAGCAGTTCTTC. Protein product: CATSDHDRGKAGYNEQFF.

This chain joins TRBV5-1 and TRBJ2-5, with D perhaps TRBD2 (6 bases). The CDR3 is made up of 15 amino acids. Germline V CDR1 and CDR2: SGHRS, YFSETQ. The V and J ends lost 2 bases and 9 bases respectively, with 20 bases between them. The CDR3 sequence is CASSFSPGTPGAQYF. The CDR3 DNA reads TGCGCCAGCAGCTTCAGTCCCGGGACCCCGGGGGCCCAGTACTTC.

The chain couples TRBV18 to TRBJ2-2, with TRBD2 identical over 8 bases. V shed 3 bases, J shed 7 bases, and the junction held 10 bases outside the gene matches. The length of the CDR3 is 16 residues. In germline, CDR1 is KGHSH, CDR2 LQKENI. The CDR3 here is CASSPGEGLDVGELFF. The CDR3 DNA is TGTGCCAGCTCACCCGGTGAGGGACTAGACGTCGGGGAGCTGTTTTTT.

V gene TRBV5-1 combines with J gene TRBJ2-7; 12 nucleotides agree with TRBD2. CDR3 size: 16 residues. J gave up 9 bases and V 5 bases, and 15 bases lay outside the gene matches. CDR1 and CDR2 (germline): SGHRS, YFSETQ. This CDR3 reads CASSSLTSGSSSAQYF. The DNA of the CDR3 is TGCGCCAGCAGTTCCTTGACTAGCGGGAGTTCTTCAGCGCAGTACTTC.

This rearrangement joins TRBV6-5 to TRBJ2-1; a weak D match, TRBD2 (5 bases). The V gene's germline CDR1 is MNHEY and CDR2 SVGAGI. CDR3 length: 13 residues. Trimming pared 6 bases from V and 7 bases from J, leaving 13 bases between. The CDR3 DNA sequence: TGTGCCAGCAGCTATCGGGGTTCAAATGAGCAGTTCTTC. Translating it yields CASSYRGSNEQFF.

The chain links TRBV6-4 to TRBJ2-1, with 8 bases lining up with TRBD1. With V trimmed by 5 bases and J by 0 bases, 3 bases remained unmatched. From germline, CDR1 is MRHNA and CDR2 SNTAGT. This CDR3 has 15 amino acids. CDR3 nucleotides: TGTGCCAGCAGTCTTGACAGGGGCTCCTACAATGAGCAGTTCTTC. It is translated as CASSLDRGSYNEQFF.

This chain uses TRBV20-1 with TRBJ2-7, with TRBD2 matching 9 bases. The CDR3 contains 15 residues. V was pared by 3 bases and J by 4 bases, with 10 bases of the junction left unmatched. CDR1 is DFQATT and CDR2 is SNEGSKA in the germline V gene (reference sequence). The CDR3, as DNA: TGCAGTGCTAGTAACCGGCTAGCGGGAATATACGAGCAGTACTTC. Protein sequence: CSASNRLAGIYEQYF.

V and J are TRBV5-1 and TRBJ2-1; 10 bases fit TRBD2. The CDR3 contains 15 residues. With V trimmed by 4 bases and J by 5 bases, 6 bases remained unmatched. Germline V gene sequence: CDR1 SGHRS, CDR2 YFSETQ. CDR3 nucleotides: TGCGCCAGCAGCCCTGGGACTAGCGCAAACAATGAGCAGTTCTTC. The encoded protein is CASSPGTSANNEQFF.

This clone is labeled medium-sized. The CDR3 sequence is CASRPGQGSNEQFF. CDR3 bases: TGTGCCAGCAGGCCGGGACAGGGATCCAATGAGCAGTTCTTC. The chain is built from TRBV2 and TRBJ2-1; 9 nucleotides align to TRBD1. Germline CDR1 reads SNHLY; CDR2 reads FYNNEI. With V trimmed by 6 bases and J by 6 bases, 6 bases remained unmatched. CDR3 length: 14 residues.

CDR3 protein: CASSVAGAHEQFF. The CDR3 DNA follows: TGTGCCAGCAGCGTAGCGGGAGCCCATGAGCAGTTCTTC. The rearrangement joins TRBV9 to TRBJ2-1, with a tentative D call TRBD2 (6 bases). The CDR3 runs to 13 residues. Trimming removed 0 bases at V and 8 bases at J, with 9 bases between. Germline loops: CDR1 SGDLS, CDR2 YYNGEE.

This clone was seen a few times. V and J are TRBV19 and TRBJ2-7; 10 bases map to TRBD1. Germline-derived CDR1 and CDR2 are LNHDA and SQIVND (reference sequence). With 7 bases clipped from V and 2 bases from J, the junction kept 2 bases outside the gene matches. The CDR3 covers 13 residues. CDR3 in amino acids: CASKGTGAYEQYF. The CDR3 DNA reads TGTGCCAGTAAAGGGACAGGGGCCTACGAGCAGTACTTC. Complete variable domain (other parts from reference TRBV19 and TRBJ2-7): DGGITQSPKYLFRKEGQNVTLSCEQNLNHDAMYWYRQDPGQGLRLIYYSQIVNDFQKGDIAEGYSVSREKKESFPLTVTSAQKNPTAFYLCASKGTGAYEQYFGPGTRLTVT.

The rearrangement uses TRBV7-2 and TRBJ2-2, with D unclear. The CDR3 length is 14 residues. Germline lookup yields CDR1 SGHTA and CDR2 FQGNSA. The V end was cut by 6 bases, the J end by 6 bases, with 14 bases between. This chain's CDR3 is CASRSNPGAGELFF. For the CDR3, the DNA is TGTGCCAGCAGGTCTAACCCGGGTGCCGGGGAGCTGTTTTTT.

This chain joins TRBV28 and TRBJ1-3; D is unresolved. Trimming pared 3 bases from V and 9 bases from J, leaving 15 bases between. This CDR3 has 14 residues. The V gene's germline CDR1 is MDHEN and CDR2 SYDVKM. Here the CDR3 reads CASSFLPNEGTIYF. As DNA, the CDR3 is TGTGCCAGCAGTTTCCTCCCTAATGAGGGCACCATATATTTT.

The chain employs TRBV19 and TRBJ1-1; 7 bases line up with TRBD1. In germline, CDR1 is LNHDA, CDR2 SQIVND (reference sequence). V shed 6 bases, J shed 1 base, and the junction held 5 bases outside the gene matches. CDR3 length: 14 residues. CDR3 sequence (DNA): TGTGCCAGTAGGCTGCAGGGGGAGAACACTGAAGCTTTCTTT. Its translation: CASRLQGENTEAFF. Full variable domain (rest looked up from reference TRBV19 and TRBJ1-1): DGGITQSPKYLFRKEGQNVTLSCEQNLNHDAMYWYRQDPGQGLRLIYYSQIVNDFQKGDIAEGYSVSREKKESFPLTVTSAQKNPTAFYLCASRLQGENTEAFFGQGTRLTVV.

V and J are TRBV29-1 and TRBJ1-3; D is possibly TRBD1 (5 bases). CDR3 size: 12 residues. Germline CDR1 and CDR2: SQVTM and ANQGSEA. The ends were cut back, 7 bases at V and 4 bases at J, with 11 bases in the middle. The CDR3 DNA sequence: TGCAGCGGCCACGGACACGGAAACACCATATATTTT. It codes for CSGHGHGNTIYF.

The V call is TRBV15, the J call TRBJ2-3; no firm D call. V was shortened by 2 bases and J by 2 bases, with 8 bases between the two germline ends. Germline V gene data show CDR1 as LNHNV and CDR2 as YYDKDF (reference sequence). The CDR3 is 14 residues long. The DNA for the CDR3 is TGTGCCACCAGCAGACGAGCCACCACAGATACGCAGTATTTT. Protein sequence: CATSRRATTDTQYF.

The chain combines TRBV7-7 with TRBJ2-5, with 7 bases fitting TRBD2. The V segment lost 5 bases and the J segment 5 bases; nucleotides outside the gene matches: 14. CDR1 is SSHAT, CDR2 FNYEAQ, per germline (reference sequence). The CDR3 spans 16 residues. As DNA, the CDR3 is TGTGCCAGCAGCCCCCCCGGGGGGAGGGCCGGGGAGACCCAGTACTTC. It specifies CASSPPGGRAGETQYF.

This chain links TRBV28 with TRBJ1-5, with D hard to call. V was cut by 4 bases and J by 6 bases, with 4 bases left in between. Germline-derived CDR1 and CDR2 are MDHEN and SYDVKM. The CDR3 runs to 11 residues. This chain's CDR3 is CASSSRQPQHF. The CDR3 DNA is TGTGCCAGCAGTTCGCGTCAGCCCCAGCATTTT. The whole variable domain, remainder taken from reference TRBV28 and TRBJ1-5, is DVKVTQSSRYLVKRTGEKVFLECVQDMDHENMFWYRQDPGLGLRLIYFSYDVKMKEKGDIPEGYSVSREKKERFSLILESASTNQTSMYLCASSSRQPQHFGDGTRLSIL.

The chain carries TRBV7-6 and TRBJ1-3; D ambiguous. V was cut by 1 base and J by 1 base, with 5 bases left in between. CDR1 is SGHVS and CDR2 is FNYEAQ in the germline V gene. The length of the CDR3 is 14 residues. The CDR3 sequence is CASSLGQSGNTIYF. CDR3 nucleotides: TGTGCCAGCAGCTTAGGCCAGTCTGGAAACACCATATATTTT.

The rearrangement joins TRBV14 to TRBJ2-7, with 7 bases identical to TRBD1. V gave up 4 bases and J gave up 7 bases; unmatched junction bases: 7. The V gene's germline CDR1 is SGHDN and CDR2 FVKESK. The CDR3 consists of 13 residues. In DNA, the CDR3 is TGTGCCAGCAGCCCAGACAGGGTGGTTGAGCAGTACTTC. Protein: CASSPDRVVEQYF.

J is TRBJ2-3 and V is TRBV5-1; 14 bases are a match to TRBD2. The CDR3 extends over 17 amino acids. Germline V gene data show CDR1 as SGHRS and CDR2 as YFSETQ. The junction had 9 bases not matched to a gene; V was cut back by 3 bases and J by 6 bases. The CDR3 DNA is TGCGCCAGCAGCTGGTTGGGGACTAGCGGGAGAGGTGATACGCAGTATTTT. This codes for CASSWLGTSGRGDTQYF.

This clone was seen only once. The J gene is TRBJ2-3, the V gene TRBV4-2; unclear D gene. The CDR3 has 17 amino acids. V was shortened by 0 bases and J by 6 bases, with 19 bases between the two germline ends. Germline V gives CDR1 LGHNA, CDR2 YNFKEQ. The CDR3 reads CASSQEWRLTGGDTQYF. Here the CDR3 DNA reads TGTGCCAGCAGCCAAGAGTGGCGACTCACGGGTGGGGATACGCAGTATTTT.

The CDR3, as DNA: TGTGCCACCAGTGAACCGGGACAGGGCACAGATACGCAGTATTTT. Amino acids: CATSEPGQGTDTQYF. The chain links TRBV24-1 to TRBJ2-3, with 8 bases aligning to TRBD1. V shed 4 bases and J 1 base; nucleotides not matched to a gene: 3. CDR3 size: 15 residues. Germline V lookup: CDR1 KGHDR, CDR2 SFDVKD.